This TCR beta chain was captured by sequencing in a study of T cell repertoires in cytomegalovirus infection. TCRdb itself ran the reads through MiXCR, one entry per CDR3 protein. The sample carries 500,000 to 600,000 distinct CDR3 sequences, approximately 15% recorded once. The CDR3 runs to 15 residues. The ends lost 5 bases at V and 6 bases at J; junction bases unmatched: 10. The germline V gene encodes CDR1 SEHNR and CDR2 FQNEAQ (reference sequence). This clonotype has a count of ten or more. The clonotype comes from a human donor in good health (CMV status not recorded). Some clones in this sample may be carry-over from other donors' samples. The V call is TRBV7-9, the J call TRBJ1-1, with 9 bases lining up with TRBD1. Sequencing was carried out using CD8+ T cells from PBMCs. CDR3 sequence: CASSAPGQGYPEAFF. CDR3 nucleotide sequence: TGTGCCAGCAGCGCCCCGGGACAGGGTTATCCTGAAGCTTTCTTT.